The 9 T cell receptor beta chains below all came from one sample that was sequenced in a study of technical replicates of blood from a handful of donors. The data were produced by immunoSEQ multiplex PCR, yet TCRdb's version contains in-frame clones alone and is incomplete. The sample consists of about 59,000 clones, 80% to 95% of them appearing once. Sequenced: PBMCs. The receptors shown here come from a human donor in good health. Some clones in this sample may be carry-over from other donors' samples.

The CDR3 loop reads CASATLPYNEQFF. CDR3 DNA sequence: TGTGCCAGCGCAACCCTACCATACAATGAGCAGTTCTTC. The chain joins TRBV9 to TRBJ2-1; D unclear. Germline CDR1 is SGDLS and CDR2 is YYNGEE. The CDR3 runs 13 residues. V lost 7 bases, J lost 4 bases, and 12 bases lay in between.

The gene calls are TRBV6-5 and TRBJ1-2; 8 bases agree with TRBD1. Germline V lookup: CDR1 MNHEY, CDR2 SVGAGI. The CDR3 is 15 residues long. Trimming at V came to 8 bases and at J to 0 bases, leaving 8 bases not matched to a gene. CDR3 loop: CASGPGTGANYGYTF. The DNA for the CDR3 is TGTGCCAGCGGGCCCGGGACAGGAGCTAACTATGGCTACACCTTC.

The rearrangement links TRBV2 to TRBJ2-5, with 8 bases identical to TRBD1. The CDR3 length is 14 residues. Germline CDR1 SNHLY, CDR2 FYNNEI. V lost 6 bases to trimming and J lost 2 bases; unmatched junction nucleotides: 5. The CDR3 DNA sequence: TGTGCCAGCAGGGGGACAGGACGACAAGAGACCCAGTACTTC. This translates into CASRGTGRQETQYF.

This clone was recorded once. V usage is TRBV11-2 and J usage is TRBJ2-2; no reliable D call. This CDR3 region has 16 residues. Per the germline V gene, CDR1 is SGHAT and CDR2 is FQNNGV. V shed 1 base and J shed 0 bases, with 9 bases lying between them. The DNA for the CDR3 is TGTGCCAGCAGCTTAGTGTCAGTCGCGAACACCGGGGAGCTGTTTTTT. Its translation is CASSLVSVANTGELFF. The full variable domain, in which reference TRBV11-2 and TRBJ2-2 provide the parts outside the CDR3, is EAGVAQSPRYKIIEKRQSVAFWCNPISGHATLYWYQQILGQGPKLLIQFQNNGVVDDSQLPKDRFSAERLKGVDSTLKIQPAKLEDSAVYLCASSLVSVANTGELFFGEGSRLTVL.

The V and J genes are TRBV30 and TRBJ2-3; perhaps TRBD2 as D (6 bases). Germline CDR1 reads GTSNPN; CDR2 reads SVGIG (reference sequence). Trimming left V 5 bases short and J 4 bases short, with 13 bases between. This CDR3 has 13 amino acids. CDR3 sequence: CAWERGGSDTQYF. CDR3 sequence (DNA): TGTGCCTGGGAACGGGGAGGCTCAGATACGCAGTATTTT. The full variable domain, its missing parts supplied by reference TRBV30 and TRBJ2-3, is SQTIHQWPATLVQPVGSPLSLECTVEGTSNPNLYWYRQAAGRGLQLLFYSVGIGQISSEVPQNLSASRPQDRQFILSSKKLLLSDSGFYLCAWERGGSDTQYFGPGTRLTVL.

The rearrangement uses TRBV4-1 and TRBJ2-5, with D perhaps matching TRBD2 (5 bases). The germline V gene has CDR1 MGHRA and CDR2 YSYEKL. The CDR3 runs to 15 residues. V lost 5 bases and J 5 bases, leaving 18 bases between the germline ends. CDR3 DNA: TGCGCCAGCAGCTACACTAGATCCGGGTGGGAGACCCAGTACTTC. It is translated as CASSYTRSGWETQYF.

V usage is TRBV19 and J usage is TRBJ2-1; D possibly corresponds to TRBD2 (6 bases). V lost 6 bases, J lost 7 bases, and 13 bases lay in between. CDR1 is LNHDA and CDR2 is SQIVND in the germline V gene (reference sequence). The CDR3 runs to 13 residues. The CDR3 spells CASSSREMNEQFF. CDR3 nucleotides: TGTGCCAGTAGCTCCCGGGAGATGAATGAGCAGTTCTTC. Drawing the rest from reference TRBV19 and TRBJ2-1, the complete variable domain is DGGITQSPKYLFRKEGQNVTLSCEQNLNHDAMYWYRQDPGQGLRLIYYSQIVNDFQKGDIAEGYSVSREKKESFPLTVTSAQKNPTAFYLCASSSREMNEQFFGPGTRLTVL.

This clone was seen just once. The V call is TRBV5-8, the J call TRBJ1-2, with D perhaps TRBD1 (5 bases). CDR3 length equals 15 residues. The germline gives CDR1 SGHTS, CDR2 YDEGEE. Deletions cut 6 bases from V and 4 bases from J, with 19 bases between. CDR3 DNA: TGTGCCAGCACCTCCTATTTTGACCAGGGCTATGGCTACACCTTC. It codes for CASTSYFDQGYGYTF. Based on the CDR3 plus reference TRBV5-8 and TRBJ1-2, the full variable domain is EAGVTQSPTHLIKTRGQQATLRCSPISGHTSVYWYQQALGLGLQFLLWYDEGEERNRGNFPPRFSGRQFPNYSSELNVNALELEDSALYLCASTSYFDQGYGYTFGSGTRLTVV.

The chain employs TRBV5-1 and TRBJ1-3; unclear D gene. The germline gives CDR1 SGHRS, CDR2 YFSETQ. Trimming cost V 4 bases and J 4 bases, with 21 bases left between them. The CDR3 is 17 amino acids. CDR3 loop: CASSPAQPGASGNTIYF. The CDR3 DNA is TGCGCCAGCAGCCCCGCGCAGCCGGGAGCTTCGGGAAACACCATATATTTT.